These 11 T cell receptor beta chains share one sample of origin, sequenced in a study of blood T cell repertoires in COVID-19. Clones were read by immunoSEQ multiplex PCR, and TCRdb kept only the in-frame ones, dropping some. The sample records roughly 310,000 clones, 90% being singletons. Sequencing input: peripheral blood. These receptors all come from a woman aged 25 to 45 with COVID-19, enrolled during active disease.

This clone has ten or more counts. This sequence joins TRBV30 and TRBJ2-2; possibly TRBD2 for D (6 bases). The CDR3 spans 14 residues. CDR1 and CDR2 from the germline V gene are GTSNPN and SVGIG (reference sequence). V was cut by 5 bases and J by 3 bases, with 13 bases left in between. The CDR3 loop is CAWRGGGDTGELFF. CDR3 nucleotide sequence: TGTGCCTGGCGTGGCGGAGGGGACACCGGGGAGCTGTTTTTT.

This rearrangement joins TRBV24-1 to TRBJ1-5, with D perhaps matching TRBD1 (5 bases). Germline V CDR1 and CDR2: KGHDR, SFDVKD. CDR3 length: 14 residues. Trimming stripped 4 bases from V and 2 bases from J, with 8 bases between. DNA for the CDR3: TGTGCCACCAGTGAGGGAGGGGGCAATCAGCCCCAGCATTTT. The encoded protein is CATSEGGGNQPQHF.

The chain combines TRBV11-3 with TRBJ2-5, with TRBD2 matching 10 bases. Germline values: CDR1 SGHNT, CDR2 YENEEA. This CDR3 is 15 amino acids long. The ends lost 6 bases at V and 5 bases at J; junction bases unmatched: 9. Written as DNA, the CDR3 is TGTGCCAGCAGTTCGAGCGGGAGGGCCTTGGAGACCCAGTACTTC. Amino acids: CASSSSGRALETQYF. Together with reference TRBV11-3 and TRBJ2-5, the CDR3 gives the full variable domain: EAGVVQSPRYKIIEKKQPVAFWCNPISGHNTLYWYLQNLGQGPELLIRYENEEAVDDSQLPKDRFSAERLKGVDSTLKIQPAELGDSAVYLCASSSSGRALETQYFGPGTRLLVL.

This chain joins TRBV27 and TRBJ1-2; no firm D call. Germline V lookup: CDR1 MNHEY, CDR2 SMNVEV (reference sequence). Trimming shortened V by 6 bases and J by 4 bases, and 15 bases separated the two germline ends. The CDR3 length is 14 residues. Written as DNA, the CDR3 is TGTGCCAGCAGACTTCTCGACGGCGGCTATGGCTACACCTTC. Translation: CASRLLDGGYGYTF.

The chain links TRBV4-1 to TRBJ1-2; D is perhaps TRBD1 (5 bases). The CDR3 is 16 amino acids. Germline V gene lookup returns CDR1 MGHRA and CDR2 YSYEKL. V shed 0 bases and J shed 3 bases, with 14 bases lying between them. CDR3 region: CASSQDGTLGYYGYTF. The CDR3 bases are TGCGCCAGCAGCCAAGATGGGACTTTGGGGTACTATGGCTACACCTTC.

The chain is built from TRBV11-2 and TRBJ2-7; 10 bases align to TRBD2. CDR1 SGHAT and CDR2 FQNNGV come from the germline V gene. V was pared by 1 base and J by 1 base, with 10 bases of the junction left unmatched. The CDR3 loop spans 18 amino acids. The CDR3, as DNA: TGTGCCAGCAGCTTAGTCGGGACTAGCGTAGATGCATCCTACGAGCAGTACTTC. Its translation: CASSLVGTSVDASYEQYF.

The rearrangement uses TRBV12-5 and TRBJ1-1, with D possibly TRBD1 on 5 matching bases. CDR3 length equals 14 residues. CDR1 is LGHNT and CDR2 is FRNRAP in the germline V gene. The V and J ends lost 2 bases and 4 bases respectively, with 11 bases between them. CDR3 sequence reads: CASGLLPGGTEAFF. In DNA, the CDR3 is TGTGCTAGTGGTTTGCTTCCGGGGGGCACTGAAGCTTTCTTT. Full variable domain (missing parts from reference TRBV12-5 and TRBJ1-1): DARVTQTPRHKVTEMGQEVTMRCQPILGHNTVFWYRQTMMQGLELLAYFRNRAPLDDSGMPKDRFSAEMPDATLATLKIQPSEPRDSAVYFCASGLLPGGTEAFFGQGTRLTVV.

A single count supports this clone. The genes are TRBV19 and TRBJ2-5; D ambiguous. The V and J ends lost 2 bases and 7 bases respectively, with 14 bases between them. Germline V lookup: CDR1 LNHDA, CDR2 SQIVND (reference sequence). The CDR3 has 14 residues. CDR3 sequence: CASSISTSPGTQYF. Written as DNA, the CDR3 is TGTGCCAGTAGTATAAGTACCAGTCCGGGGACCCAGTACTTC.

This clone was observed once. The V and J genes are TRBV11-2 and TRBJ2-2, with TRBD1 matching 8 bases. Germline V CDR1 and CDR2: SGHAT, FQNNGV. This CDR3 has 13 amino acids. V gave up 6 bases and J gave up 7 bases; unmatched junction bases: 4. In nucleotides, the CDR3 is TGTGCCAGCAGGTGGACAGGGAGCGGGGAGCTGTTTTTT. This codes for CASRWTGSGELFF.

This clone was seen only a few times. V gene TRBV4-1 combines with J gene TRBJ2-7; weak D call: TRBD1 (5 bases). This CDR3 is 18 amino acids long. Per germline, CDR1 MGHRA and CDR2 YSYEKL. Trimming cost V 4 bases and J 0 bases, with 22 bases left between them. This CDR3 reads CASSPRESTARDSYEQYF. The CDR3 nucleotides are TGCGCCAGCAGCCCCAGAGAGTCGACCGCCAGGGACTCCTACGAGCAGTACTTC.

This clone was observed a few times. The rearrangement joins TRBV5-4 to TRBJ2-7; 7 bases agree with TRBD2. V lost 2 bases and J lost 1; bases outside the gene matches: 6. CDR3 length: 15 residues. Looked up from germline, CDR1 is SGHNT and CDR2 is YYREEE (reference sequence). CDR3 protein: CASSFEPGGSYEQYF. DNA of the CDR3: TGTGCCAGCAGCTTTGAACCGGGGGGATCCTACGAGCAGTACTTC.